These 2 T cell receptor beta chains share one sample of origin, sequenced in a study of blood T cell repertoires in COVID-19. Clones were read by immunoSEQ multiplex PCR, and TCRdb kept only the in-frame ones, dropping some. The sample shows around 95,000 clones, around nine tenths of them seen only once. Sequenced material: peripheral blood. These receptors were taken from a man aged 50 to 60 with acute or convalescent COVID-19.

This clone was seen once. Here the CDR3 reads CATSDPSGHLSKVEYF. The CDR3 DNA follows: TGTGCCACCAGTGATCCCTCGGGACATCTCTCTAAGGTAGAGTACTTC. The chain has TRBV24-1 and TRBJ2-7; tentative D call: TRBD1 (6 bases). CDR3 length: 16 amino acids. Trimming pared 3 bases from V and 11 bases from J, leaving 25 bases between. The V gene's germline CDR1 is KGHDR and CDR2 SFDVKD.

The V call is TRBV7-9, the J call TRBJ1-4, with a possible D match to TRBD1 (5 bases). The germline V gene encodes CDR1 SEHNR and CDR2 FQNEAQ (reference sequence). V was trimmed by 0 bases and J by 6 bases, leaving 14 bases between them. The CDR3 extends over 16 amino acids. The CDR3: CASSLAFGGFDEKLFF. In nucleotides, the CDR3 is TGTGCCAGCAGCTTAGCCTTCGGGGGGTTTGATGAAAAACTGTTTTTT.